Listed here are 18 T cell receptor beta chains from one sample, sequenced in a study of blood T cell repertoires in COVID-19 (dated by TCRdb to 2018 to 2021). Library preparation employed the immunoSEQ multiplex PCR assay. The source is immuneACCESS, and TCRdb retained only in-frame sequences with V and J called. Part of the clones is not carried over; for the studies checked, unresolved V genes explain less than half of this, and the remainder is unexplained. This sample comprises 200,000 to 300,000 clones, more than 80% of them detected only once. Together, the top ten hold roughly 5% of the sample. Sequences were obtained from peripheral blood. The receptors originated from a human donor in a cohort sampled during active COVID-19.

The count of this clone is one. The CDR3 loop reads CASRADSQETQYF. In nucleotides, the CDR3 is TGTGCCAGCAGGGCGGACAGCCAAGAGACCCAGTACTTC. J is TRBJ2-5 and V is TRBV9; tentatively, D is TRBD1 (6 bases). This CDR3 is built from 13 residues. Germline CDR1 SGDLS, CDR2 YYNGEE. Trimming removed 5 bases from V and 1 base from J, with 9 bases in between.

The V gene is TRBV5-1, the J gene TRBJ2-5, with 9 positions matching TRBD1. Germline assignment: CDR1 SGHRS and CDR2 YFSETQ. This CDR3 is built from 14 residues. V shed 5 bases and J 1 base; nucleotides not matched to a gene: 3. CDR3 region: CASRTGGFQETQYF. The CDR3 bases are TGCGCCAGCAGGACAGGGGGATTCCAAGAGACCCAGTACTTC.

CDR3 in amino acids: CASSPGTGIDGYTF. CDR3 DNA sequence: TGTGCCAGCAGCCCCGGGACAGGGATCGATGGCTACACCTTC. The chain combines TRBV6-5 with TRBJ1-2, with 9 bases aligning to TRBD1. This CDR3 is 14 amino acids long. V dropped 6 bases and J dropped 6; count of bases not matched to a gene: 8. Germline-derived CDR1 and CDR2 are MNHEY and SVGAGI.

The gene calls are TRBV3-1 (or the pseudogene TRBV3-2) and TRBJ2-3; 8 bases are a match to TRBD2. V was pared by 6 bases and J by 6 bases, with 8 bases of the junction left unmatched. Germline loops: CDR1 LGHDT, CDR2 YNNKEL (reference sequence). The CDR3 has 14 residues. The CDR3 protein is CASSLGGASDTQYF. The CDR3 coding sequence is TGTGCCAGCAGTCTCGGGGGGGCTAGCGATACGCAGTATTTT.

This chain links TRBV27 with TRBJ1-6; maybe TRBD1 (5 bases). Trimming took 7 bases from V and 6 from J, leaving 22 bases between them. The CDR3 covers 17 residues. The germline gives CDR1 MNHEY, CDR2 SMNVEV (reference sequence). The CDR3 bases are TGTGCCAGCACCCAGGACACCCGACACGATTTTAATTCACCCCTCCACTTT. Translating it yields CASTQDTRHDFNSPLHF.

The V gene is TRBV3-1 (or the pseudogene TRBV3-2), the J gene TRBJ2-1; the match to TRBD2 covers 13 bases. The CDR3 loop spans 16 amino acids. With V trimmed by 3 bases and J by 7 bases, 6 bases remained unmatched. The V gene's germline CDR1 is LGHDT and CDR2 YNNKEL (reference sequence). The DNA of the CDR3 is TGTGCCAGCAGCCATTTCGGGACTAGCGGGAAGAATGAGCAGTTCTTC. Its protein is CASSHFGTSGKNEQFF.

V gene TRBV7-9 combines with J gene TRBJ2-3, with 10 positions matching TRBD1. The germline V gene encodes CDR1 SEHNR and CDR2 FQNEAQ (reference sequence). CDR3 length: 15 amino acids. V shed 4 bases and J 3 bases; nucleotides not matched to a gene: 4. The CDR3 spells CASSSGDRGTDTQYF. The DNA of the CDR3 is TGTGCCAGCAGCTCGGGGGACAGGGGTACAGATACGCAGTATTTT.

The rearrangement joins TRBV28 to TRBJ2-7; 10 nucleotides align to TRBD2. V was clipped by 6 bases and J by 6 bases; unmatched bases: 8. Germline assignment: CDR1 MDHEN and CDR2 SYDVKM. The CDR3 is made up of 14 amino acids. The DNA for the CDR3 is TGTGCCAGCAGGTTAGCGGGAGGTTCTAGCGAGCAGTACTTC. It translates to CASRLAGGSSEQYF.

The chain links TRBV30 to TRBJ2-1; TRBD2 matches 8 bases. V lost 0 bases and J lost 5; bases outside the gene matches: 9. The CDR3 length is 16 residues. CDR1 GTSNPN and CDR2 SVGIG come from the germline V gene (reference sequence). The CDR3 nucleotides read TGTGCCTGGAGTGTACGGGGGGGGCCCATCAACAATGAGCAGTTCTTC. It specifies CAWSVRGGPINNEQFF. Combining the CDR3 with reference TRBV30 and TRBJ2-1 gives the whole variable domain SQTIHQWPATLVQPVGSPLSLECTVEGTSNPNLYWYRQAAGRGLQLLFYSVGIGQISSEVPQNLSASRPQDRQFILSSKKLLLSDSGFYLCAWSVRGGPINNEQFFGPGTRLTVL.

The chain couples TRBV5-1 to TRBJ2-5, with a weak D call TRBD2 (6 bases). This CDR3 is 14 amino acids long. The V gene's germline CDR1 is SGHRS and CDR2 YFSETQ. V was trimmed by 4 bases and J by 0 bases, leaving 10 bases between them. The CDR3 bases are TGCGCCAGCAGCCCCCCGGGGGACCAAGAGACCCAGTACTTC. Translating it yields CASSPPGDQETQYF.

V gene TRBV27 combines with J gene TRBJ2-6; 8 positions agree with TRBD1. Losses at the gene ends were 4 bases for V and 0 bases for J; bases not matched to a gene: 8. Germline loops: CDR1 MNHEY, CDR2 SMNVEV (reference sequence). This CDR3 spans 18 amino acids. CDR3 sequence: CASSSLAGGLSGANVLTF. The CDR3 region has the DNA TGTGCCAGCAGTTCCCTTGCAGGGGGCCTCTCTGGGGCCAACGTCCTGACTTTC.

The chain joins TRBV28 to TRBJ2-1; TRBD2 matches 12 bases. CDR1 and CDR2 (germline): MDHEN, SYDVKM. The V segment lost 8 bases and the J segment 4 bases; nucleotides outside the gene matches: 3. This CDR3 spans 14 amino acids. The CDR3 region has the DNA TGTGCCAGCCAGGGACTAGCGGGTTACAATGAGCAGTTCTTC. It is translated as CASQGLAGYNEQFF.

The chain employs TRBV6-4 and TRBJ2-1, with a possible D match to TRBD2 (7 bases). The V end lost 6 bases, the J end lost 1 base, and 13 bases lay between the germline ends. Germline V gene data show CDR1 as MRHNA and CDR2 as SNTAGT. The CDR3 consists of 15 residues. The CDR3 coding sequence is TGTGCCAGCAGCGTCAAGGGGGGGTCCTACAATGAGCAGTTCTTC. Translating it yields CASSVKGGSYNEQFF.

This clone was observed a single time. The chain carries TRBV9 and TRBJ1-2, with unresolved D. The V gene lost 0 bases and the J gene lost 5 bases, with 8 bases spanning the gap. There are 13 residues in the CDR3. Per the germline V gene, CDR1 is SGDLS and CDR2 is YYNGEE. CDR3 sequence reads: CASSVDEAYGYTF. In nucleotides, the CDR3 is TGTGCCAGCAGCGTAGACGAGGCTTATGGCTACACCTTC.

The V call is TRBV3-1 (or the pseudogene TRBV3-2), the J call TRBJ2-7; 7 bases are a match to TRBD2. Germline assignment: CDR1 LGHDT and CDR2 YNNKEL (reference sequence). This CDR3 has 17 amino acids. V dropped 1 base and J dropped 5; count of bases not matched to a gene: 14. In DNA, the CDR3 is TGTGCCAGCAGCCAAGTCAGGGTGGGAGGGCTTGACAACGAGCAGTACTTC. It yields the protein CASSQVRVGGLDNEQYF.

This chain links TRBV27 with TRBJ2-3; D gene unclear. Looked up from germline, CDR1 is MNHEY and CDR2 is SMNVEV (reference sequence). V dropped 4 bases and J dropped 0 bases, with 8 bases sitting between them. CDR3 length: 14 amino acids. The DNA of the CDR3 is TGTGCCAGCAGTTCCCTCTTCAGCACAGATACGCAGTATTTT. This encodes CASSSLFSTDTQYF.

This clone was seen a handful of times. Here the CDR3 reads CASSNSGLPRLGTQYF. Written as DNA, the CDR3 is TGTGCCAGTAGCAATTCGGGACTCCCCCGATTAGGAACGCAGTATTTT. The chain is built from TRBV19 and TRBJ2-3; TRBD2 is a possible D gene (6 bases). Germline-derived CDR1 and CDR2 are LNHDA and SQIVND (reference sequence). The CDR3 loop spans 16 amino acids. Trimming left V 6 bases short and J 9 bases short, with 25 bases between.

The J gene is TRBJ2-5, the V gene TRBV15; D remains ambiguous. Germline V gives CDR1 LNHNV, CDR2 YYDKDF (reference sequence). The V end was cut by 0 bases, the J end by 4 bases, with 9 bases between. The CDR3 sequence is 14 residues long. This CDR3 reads CATSRDRVLETQYF. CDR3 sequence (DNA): TGTGCCACCAGCAGAGATCGGGTATTAGAGACCCAGTACTTC.